This TCR beta chain is drawn from a study of blood T cell repertoires in COVID-19. As for the study in general: Sites across the United States, Italy and Spain contributed samples from acute and convalescent COVID-19. Sample material is recorded as cDNA or gDNA derived from T cells, B-cell-depleted T cells, or PBMCs.

From germline, CDR1 is SGHRS and CDR2 YFSETQ. The CDR3 is made up of 16 amino acids. J lost 7 bases, V lost 1 base, and 11 bases had no gene match. Authors' data handling: It was from reference gene primer amplification that nucleated cell counts were estimated. Clones were sequenced by immunoSEQ multiplex PCR, and TCRdb holds only the in-frame ones, with some missing. V, J and clone size are those of that table, while D and trimming were read from the DNA. The sample carries 60,000 to 70,000 clones, roughly three quarters recorded once. The source is a man older than 75 with acute or convalescent COVID-19. The gene calls are TRBV5-1 and TRBJ2-5, with TRBD2 identical over 9 bases. Sequenced material: peripheral blood. The chain's CDR3 is CASSLISGGDGGTQYF. DNA of the CDR3: TGCGCCAGCAGCTTGATTAGCGGGGGAGACGGTGGGACCCAGTACTTC. Combining the CDR3 with reference TRBV5-1 and TRBJ2-5 gives the whole variable domain KAGVTQTPRYLIKTRGQQVTLSCSPISGHRSVSWYQQTPGQGLQFLFEYFSETQRNKGNFPGRFSGRQFSNSRSEMNVSTLELGDSALYLCASSLISGGDGGTQYFGPGTRLLVL.